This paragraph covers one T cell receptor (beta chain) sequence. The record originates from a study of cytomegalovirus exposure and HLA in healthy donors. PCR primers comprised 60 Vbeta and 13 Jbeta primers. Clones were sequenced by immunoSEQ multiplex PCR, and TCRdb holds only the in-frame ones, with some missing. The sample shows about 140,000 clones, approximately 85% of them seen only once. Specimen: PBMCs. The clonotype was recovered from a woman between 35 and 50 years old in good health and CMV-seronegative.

CDR3 coding DNA: TGTGCCAGCAGCGCCGGACAGGGAGTCTCTGAAGCTTTCTTT. Its protein is CASSAGQGVSEAFF. This sequence joins TRBV7-8 and TRBJ1-1; 8 nucleotides agree with TRBD1. The CDR3 spans 14 residues. Trimming at V came to 5 bases and at J to 6 bases, leaving 8 bases not matched to a gene. CDR1 and CDR2 (germline): SGHVS, FQNEAQ.